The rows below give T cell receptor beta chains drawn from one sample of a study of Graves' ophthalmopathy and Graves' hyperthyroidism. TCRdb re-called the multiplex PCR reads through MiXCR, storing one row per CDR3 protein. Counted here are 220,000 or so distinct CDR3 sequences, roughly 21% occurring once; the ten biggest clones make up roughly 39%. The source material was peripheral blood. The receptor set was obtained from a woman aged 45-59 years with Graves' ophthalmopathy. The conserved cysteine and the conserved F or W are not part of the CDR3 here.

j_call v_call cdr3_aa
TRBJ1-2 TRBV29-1 SVDEDGYT
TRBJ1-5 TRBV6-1 ASSEAAGGGQPQH
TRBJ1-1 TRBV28 ASRPGQLYTEAF
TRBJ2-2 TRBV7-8 ASRMSGLQGTGELF
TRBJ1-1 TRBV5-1 ASSKGTGNTEAF
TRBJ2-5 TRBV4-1 ASSQDYKHKETQY
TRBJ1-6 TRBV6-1 ASSEARTGNSPLH
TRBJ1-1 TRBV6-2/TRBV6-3 ASQPVTNTEAF
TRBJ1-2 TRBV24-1 ATSDSSGFTGYT
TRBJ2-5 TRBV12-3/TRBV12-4 ASSATGQGAETQY
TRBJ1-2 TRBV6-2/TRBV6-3 ASSYPDPGPYGYT
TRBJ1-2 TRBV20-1 SARTGGYGYT
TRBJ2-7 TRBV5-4 ASSLEDRAYEQY
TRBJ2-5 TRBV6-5 ASSPLTPSGGETQY
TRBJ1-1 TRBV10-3 AISERTGGGAF